The entry below describes one T cell receptor (beta chain). The antigen remains undetermined. The sample belongs to a study of shared clonotypes between healthy human individuals. Whole-study findings and limits: Sequencing depth was a factor that was expected to affect clonotype sharing among donors.

Measured with immunoSEQ multiplex PCR; TCRdb has only the in-frame clones, and not every one. The sample has approximately 2,200,000 clones; about 93% are singletons. This CDR3 spans 15 amino acids. In germline, CDR1 is PRHDT, CDR2 FYEKMQ (reference sequence). V was trimmed by 3 bases and J by 5 bases, leaving 16 bases between them. Terminally differentiated effector memory CD45RA+ cells were excluded by CCR7 positive selection of CD45RO-negative cells. The gene calls are TRBV13 and TRBJ1-2; D uncertain. The specimen was naive CD8+ T cells from PBMCs. This sequence originates from a man aged 18-30 years in good health. Some clones in this sample may be carry-over from other donors' samples. The CDR3 is CASSFGRSQSYGYTF. For the CDR3, the DNA is TGTGCCAGCAGCTTCGGGCGGAGCCAGAGTTATGGCTACACCTTC.